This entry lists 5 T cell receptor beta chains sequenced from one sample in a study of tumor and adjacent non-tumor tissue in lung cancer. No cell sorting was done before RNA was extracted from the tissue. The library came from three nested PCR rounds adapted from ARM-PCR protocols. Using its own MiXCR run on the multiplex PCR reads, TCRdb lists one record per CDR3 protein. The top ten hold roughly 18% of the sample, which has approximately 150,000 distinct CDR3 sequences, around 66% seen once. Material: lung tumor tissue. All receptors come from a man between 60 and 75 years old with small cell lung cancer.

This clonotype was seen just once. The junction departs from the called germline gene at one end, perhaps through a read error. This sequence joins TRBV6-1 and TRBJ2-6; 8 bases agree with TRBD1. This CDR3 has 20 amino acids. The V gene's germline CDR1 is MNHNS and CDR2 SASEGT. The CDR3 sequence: CASSDFPGQGRSSGANVLTF. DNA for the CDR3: TGTGCCAGCAGTGACTTCCCAGGACAGGGTAGAAGCTCTGGGGCCAACGTTCTGACTTTC.

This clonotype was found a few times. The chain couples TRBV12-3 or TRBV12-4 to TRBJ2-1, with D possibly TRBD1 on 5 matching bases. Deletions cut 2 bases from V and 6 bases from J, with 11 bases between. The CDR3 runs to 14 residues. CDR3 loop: CASSLRGGPNEQFF. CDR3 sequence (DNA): TGTGCCAGCAGTTTAAGGGGCGGTCCCAATGAGCAGTTCTTC.

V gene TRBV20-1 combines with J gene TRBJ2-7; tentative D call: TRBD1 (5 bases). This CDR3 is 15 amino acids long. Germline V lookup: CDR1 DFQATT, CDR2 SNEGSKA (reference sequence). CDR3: CNAKGVSSGPYEQYF. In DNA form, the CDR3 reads TGCAATGCCAAAGGGGTCTCCTCGGGCCCCTACGAGCAGTACTTC.

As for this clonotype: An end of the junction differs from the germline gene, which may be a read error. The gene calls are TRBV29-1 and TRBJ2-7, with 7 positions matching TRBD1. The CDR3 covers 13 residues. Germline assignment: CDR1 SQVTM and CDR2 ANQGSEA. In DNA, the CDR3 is TGCAGCGTTGTGCCGACAGGGATGAACGAGCGGTACTTC. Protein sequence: CSVVPTGMNERYF.

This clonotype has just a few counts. This chain's CDR3 is CASGDSRDPTDTQYF. CDR3 DNA sequence: TGTGCTAGTGGTGACTCCCGGGACCCCACAGATACGCAGTATTTT. The chain couples TRBV12-5 to TRBJ2-3; D possibly matches TRBD1 or TRBD2 (5 bases each). This CDR3 comprises 15 residues. The V end was cut by 5 bases, the J end by 2 bases, with 14 bases between. Germline CDR1 and CDR2: LGHNT and FRNRAP.